The T cell receptor beta chain under discussion was sequenced for a study of neoadjuvant anti-PD-1 for oral cavity cancer. Across the study: Around day 43, patients without progression received a fourth nivolumab dose before surgery.

This sample's time point: after neoadjuvant nivolumab, at surgical resection. These newly diagnosed stage II-IVA oral cavity squamous cell carcinoma patients had no prior systemic or radiation treatment. The CDR3 runs 14 residues. Germline loops: CDR1 MNHEY, CDR2 SVGAGI. V lost 5 bases to trimming and J lost 7 bases, with 17 bases between them. Produced via immunoSEQ multiplex PCR; TCRdb's table is partial and in-frame only. The sample holds fewer than 15,000 clones; about 61% are singletons and the top ten take 2.5% to 3.5%. The V and J genes are TRBV6-5 and TRBJ1-2, with D unresolved. Sequencing was performed on PBMCs, taken after nivolumab (anti-PD-1) treatment. The TCR comes from a person between 35 and 79 years old with oral cavity squamous cell carcinoma. The CDR3 nucleotides are TGTGCCAGCAGTCGTGGAAATCAACCCCTTGGCTACACCTTC. Translated, it gives CASSRGNQPLGYTF.